The 8 T cell receptor beta chains reported below all come from one sample, sequenced in a study of cytomegalovirus exposure and HLA in healthy donors. TCRdb's table, derived via immunoSEQ multiplex PCR, lists solely in-frame clones and lacks some. This sample carries roughly 300,000 clones, approximately 87% of them seen once, and the ten largest clones take approximately 0.95%. The material sequenced was PBMCs. The receptors stem from a woman between 18 and 30 years old in good health and CMV-seronegative.

The chain has TRBV27 and TRBJ2-1, with 7 bases matching TRBD2. CDR3 length equals 19 residues. Germline CDR1 reads MNHEY; CDR2 reads SMNVEV (reference sequence). Losses at the gene ends were 0 bases for V and 4 bases for J; bases not matched to a gene: 15. The CDR3 coding sequence is TGTGCCAGCAGTTTATCGAGTTTGACCCTAGCGGATACTTACAATGAGCAGTTCTTC. Its translation: CASSLSSLTLADTYNEQFF.

The genes are TRBV29-1 and TRBJ2-3; 8 bases fit TRBD1. Germline assignment: CDR1 SQVTM and CDR2 ANQGSEA. CDR3 length: 13 residues. After removal of 2 bases from V and 6 bases from J, the junction contained 4 bases not matched to a gene. The CDR3 sequence: CSVEKTGGDTQYF. The DNA of the CDR3 is TGCAGCGTTGAAAAAACAGGGGGTGATACGCAGTATTTT.

In this sample, this clone turned up once. The chain combines TRBV28 with TRBJ2-5; D perhaps matches TRBD2 (7 bases). V was clipped by 6 bases and J by 5 bases, with 16 bases between them. Germline assignment: CDR1 MDHEN and CDR2 SYDVKM. This CDR3 is built from 14 residues. The CDR3 sequence is CASSPGGGWETQYF. CDR3 nucleotides: TGTGCCAGCAGCCCTGGGGGGGGCTGGGAGACCCAGTACTTC.

The chain has TRBV27 and TRBJ1-2, with 10 bases fitting TRBD1. CDR3 length equals 14 residues. With V trimmed by 4 bases and J by 8 bases, 7 bases remained unmatched. Germline V gene data show CDR1 as MNHEY and CDR2 as SMNVEV (reference sequence). CDR3 coding DNA: TGTGCCAGCAGTTCGACGACAGGGGGCAGGGGCTACACCTTC. It translates to CASSSTTGGRGYTF.

The chain couples TRBV7-9 to TRBJ2-7, with TRBD2 identical over 8 bases. The CDR3 contains 13 residues. Trimming cost V 4 bases and J 2 bases; bases outside gene matches: 1. Germline values: CDR1 SEHNR, CDR2 FQNEAQ (reference sequence). CDR3 sequence (DNA): TGTGCCAGCAGCTCGGGACTAGCCTACGAGCAGTACTTC. Residues: CASSSGLAYEQYF.

The chain recombines TRBV5-1 with TRBJ1-5; D call uncertain. The germline CDR1 and CDR2 sequences are SGHRS and YFSETQ. This CDR3 comprises 14 residues. The V and J ends lost 0 bases and 7 bases respectively, with 11 bases between them. The CDR3 DNA sequence: TGCGCCAGCAGCTTGGAGGCCGGGAACCAGCCCCAGCATTTT. Protein: CASSLEAGNQPQHF.

This chain joins TRBV6-5 and TRBJ2-5; the match to TRBD1 covers 9 bases. The CDR3 contains 14 residues. Germline V lookup: CDR1 MNHEY, CDR2 SVGAGI. V dropped 2 bases and J dropped 4; count of bases not matched to a gene: 2. The CDR3, as DNA: TGTGCCAGCAGTTACAGGGGACAGGGAGAGACCCAGTACTTC. This gives the protein CASSYRGQGETQYF.

CDR3 protein: CASSSDPRRSSYEQYF. The CDR3 DNA is TGTGCCAGCAGCTCAGACCCCCGGAGGAGCTCCTACGAGCAGTACTTC. This chain links TRBV7-2 with TRBJ2-7; possibly TRBD2 for D (5 bases). This CDR3 spans 16 amino acids. CDR1 is SGHTA, CDR2 FQGNSA, per germline. V was pared by 4 bases and J by 0 bases, with 16 bases between.